The 21 T cell receptor beta chains reported below all come from one sample, sequenced in a study of spatial heterogeneity in lung cancer. MiXCR, run by TCRdb on the 5' RACE reads, gives a single entry per CDR3 protein. The sample holds about 10,000 distinct CDR3 sequences; approximately 22% are singletons and the top ten take roughly 4.2%. Time point described: blood at routine non-recurrence follow-up after resection. Sample: PBMCs, taken at follow-up. Receptors were obtained from a female donor with early-stage non-small cell lung cancer.

The rearrangement joins TRBV20-1 to TRBJ2-1; the match to TRBD2 covers 7 bases. This CDR3 contains 16 residues. The junction had 7 bases not matched to a gene; V was cut back by 0 bases and J by 2 bases. CDR1 and CDR2 (germline): DFQATT, SNEGSKA (reference sequence). The chain's CDR3 is CSARDSDRGAYNEQFF. CDR3 DNA: TGCAGTGCTAGAGATTCAGATCGGGGGGCCTACAATGAGCAGTTCTTC.

This chain joins TRBV10-3 and TRBJ2-1; possible D gene TRBD2, 5 bases. Trimming shortened V by 2 bases and J by 8 bases, and 13 bases separated the two germline ends. Germline CDR1 reads ENHRY; CDR2 reads SYGVKD. This CDR3 contains 14 residues. The CDR3 nucleotides are TGTGCCATCAGTGAGGCGAGGGTGTTGGATGAGCAGTTCTTC. Amino acids: CAISEARVLDEQFF.

The rearrangement links TRBV7-2 to TRBJ2-1; weak D call: TRBD2 (5 bases). This CDR3 is built from 16 residues. CDR1 is SGHTA and CDR2 is FQGNSA in the germline V gene. The V end lost 5 bases, the J end lost 2 bases, and 16 bases lay between the germline ends. Here the CDR3 DNA reads TGTGCCAGCAGCCGCGGACTGCCCGTGGCCTACAATGAGCAGTTCTTC. This sequence encodes CASSRGLPVAYNEQFF.

The count of this clonotype is one. The rearrangement links TRBV6-2 or TRBV6-3 to TRBJ2-3; TRBD2 matches 13 bases. The CDR3 extends over 16 amino acids. Germline values: CDR1 MNHEY, CDR2 SVGEGT. The ends lost 2 bases at V and 2 bases at J; junction bases unmatched: 1. The CDR3 coding sequence is TGTGCCAGCAGTTACGGACTAGCGGGAGTCACAGATACGCAGTATTTT. This codes for CASSYGLAGVTDTQYF.

This clonotype rates as medium-sized. The chain links TRBV28 to TRBJ2-3, with D unresolved. CDR1 and CDR2 from the germline V gene are MDHEN and SYDVKM. The CDR3 extends over 13 amino acids. The V and J ends lost 7 bases and 10 bases respectively, with 18 bases between them. The CDR3 sequence: CASTRAGRWAQYF. The CDR3 bases are TGTGCCAGCACTCGCGCCGGACGGTGGGCGCAGTATTTT.

This clonotype was found a few times. The CDR3 reads CASSLAPGGIQPQHF. DNA for the CDR3: TGTGCCAGCAGCTTAGCGCCAGGGGGCATTCAGCCCCAGCATTTT. J is TRBJ1-5 and V is TRBV7-2, with 8 bases matching TRBD1. Looked up from germline, CDR1 is SGHTA and CDR2 is FQGNSA. The trim removed 0 bases at V and 6 bases at J, leaving 4 bases unmatched. This CDR3 region has 15 residues.

J is TRBJ2-1 and V is TRBV15; 7 bases map to TRBD2. Germline V gives CDR1 LNHNV, CDR2 YYDKDF (reference sequence). The CDR3 runs 14 residues. The V segment lost 0 bases and the J segment 7 bases; nucleotides outside the gene matches: 3. CDR3 sequence (DNA): TGTGCCACCAGCAGAGACCCTAGCGGAAATGAGCAGTTCTTC. Amino acid sequence: CATSRDPSGNEQFF. Looking up the rest from reference TRBV15 and TRBJ2-1 gives the full variable domain: DAMVIQNPRYQVTQFGKPVTLSCSQTLNHNVMYWYQQKSSQAPKLLFHYYDKDFNNEADTPDNFQSRRPNTSFCFLDIRSPGLGDTAMYLCATSRDPSGNEQFFGPGTRLTVL.

With regard to this clonotype: One junction end disagrees with the germline gene, perhaps due to a read error. This chain joins TRBV20-1 and TRBJ2-3; 8 nucleotides match TRBD2. The CDR3 is 15 residues long. Germline V gene lookup returns CDR1 DFQATT and CDR2 SNEGSKA (reference sequence). The DNA of the CDR3 is TGCAGTGCCTCCGGAGCGGGAGTTTTAACAGAAACGCAGTATTTT. It translates to CSASGAGVLTETQYF.

Sample share makes this clonotype medium-sized. The rearrangement uses TRBV2 and TRBJ2-7, with 10 positions matching TRBD1. Germline lookup yields CDR1 SNHLY and CDR2 FYNNEI. J was trimmed by 5 bases and V by 7 bases; bases with no gene match: 8. This CDR3 region has 14 residues. CDR3: CASIPDRGSHEQYF. CDR3 coding DNA: TGTGCCAGCATTCCGGACAGGGGGTCCCACGAGCAGTACTTC.

The CDR3 DNA follows: TGTGCCAGCAGCCGAGGGACAGTTAATTCACCCCTCCACTTT. Protein: CASSRGTVNSPLHF. V and J are TRBV14 and TRBJ1-6; 7 bases are shared with TRBD1. The CDR3 runs 14 residues. Germline loops: CDR1 SGHDN, CDR2 FVKESK. Unmatched junction bases numbered 3, after V lost 4 bases and J lost 6 bases.

This chain connects TRBV12-5 to TRBJ1-4; D remains unclear. The CDR3 length is 16 residues. Germline-derived CDR1 and CDR2 are LGHNT and FRNRAP. Deletions cut 4 bases from V and 4 bases from J, with 16 bases between. Here the CDR3 reads CASGSPDGLLNEKLFF. CDR3 sequence (DNA): TGTGCTAGTGGTTCCCCGGACGGCTTGCTTAATGAAAAACTGTTTTTT. Full variable domain (outside the CDR3, taken from reference TRBV12-5 and TRBJ1-4): DARVTQTPRHKVTEMGQEVTMRCQPILGHNTVFWYRQTMMQGLELLAYFRNRAPLDDSGMPKDRFSAEMPDATLATLKIQPSEPRDSAVYFCASGSPDGLLNEKLFFGSGTQLSVL.

By sample fraction, this clonotype is medium-sized (0.01 to 0.1%). V and J are TRBV20-1 and TRBJ1-2, with unresolved D. Deletions cut 3 bases from V and 6 bases from J, with 11 bases between. The CDR3 runs to 12 residues. Looked up from germline, CDR1 is DFQATT and CDR2 is SNEGSKA (reference sequence). The CDR3 sequence: CSASIGVDGYTF. The CDR3 bases are TGCAGTGCTAGTATCGGGGTGGATGGCTACACCTTC.

This clonotype was seen more than once but under ten times. V usage is TRBV5-1 and J usage is TRBJ1-4; D may be TRBD1 (5 bases). V was clipped by 1 base and J by 6 bases, with 10 bases between them. CDR1 SGHRS and CDR2 YFSETQ come from the germline V gene. The CDR3 is made up of 14 amino acids. In DNA, the CDR3 is TGCGCCAGCAGCTTGAAAGGGGCCGATGAAAAACTGTTTTTT. This codes for CASSLKGADEKLFF. The variable domain in full, with the rest retrieved from reference TRBV5-1 and TRBJ1-4, is KAGVTQTPRYLIKTRGQQVTLSCSPISGHRSVSWYQQTPGQGLQFLFEYFSETQRNKGNFPGRFSGRQFSNSRSEMNVSTLELGDSALYLCASSLKGADEKLFFGSGTQLSVL.

This clonotype occurred a few times. The chain has TRBV29-1 and TRBJ2-1, with 11 bases identical to TRBD2. The CDR3 runs to 14 residues. CDR1 is SQVTM, CDR2 ANQGSEA, per germline. The junction had 8 bases not matched to a gene; V was cut back by 6 bases and J by 7 bases. The CDR3 DNA follows: TGCAGCGTGATAGCGGGAGGGACGTGGAATGAGCAGTTCTTC. Protein product: CSVIAGGTWNEQFF.

This clonotype was counted between two and nine times. CDR3 sequence reads: CASRPGGPGELFF. CDR3 bases: TGTGCCAGTAGACCCGGGGGGCCCGGGGAGCTGTTTTTT. The chain couples TRBV19 to TRBJ2-2, with D perhaps TRBD2 (7 bases). Trimming removed 6 bases from V and 6 bases from J, with 11 bases in between. Per the germline V gene, CDR1 is LNHDA and CDR2 is SQIVND (reference sequence). The CDR3 is 13 residues long.

The count of this clonotype is one. V is TRBV5-5 and J is TRBJ2-2; 7 nucleotides line up with TRBD1. The V and J ends lost 5 bases and 6 bases, in that order; junction bases with no gene match: 4. Looked up from germline, CDR1 is SGHKS and CDR2 is YYEKEE (reference sequence). This CDR3 spans 13 amino acids. The CDR3 loop reads CASRVQGAGELFF. As DNA, the CDR3 is TGTGCCAGCAGAGTGCAGGGGGCCGGGGAGCTGTTTTTT.

The rearrangement uses TRBV3-1 and TRBJ1-5; D remains unclear. Germline-derived CDR1 and CDR2 are LGHDT and YNNKEL (reference sequence). The CDR3 extends over 16 amino acids. Trimming removed 1 base from V and 3 bases from J, with 13 bases in between. In nucleotides, the CDR3 is TGTGCCAGCAGCCAAGGGCCCGACCCTTACAATCAGCCCCAGCATTTT. It encodes CASSQGPDPYNQPQHF.

CDR3 sequence (DNA): TGTGCCAGCAGTGAACCCGGGAGCTCCTACGAGCAGTACTTC. Its protein product is CASSEPGSSYEQYF. The chain recombines TRBV6-1 with TRBJ2-7; D possibly corresponds to TRBD2 (6 bases). CDR1 is MNHNS, CDR2 SASEGT, per germline. Trimming took 2 bases from V and 0 from J, leaving 8 bases between them. The CDR3 spans 14 residues.

The chain is built from TRBV5-4 and TRBJ2-1; D might be TRBD2 (5 bases). This CDR3 has 15 amino acids. V was pared by 5 bases and J by 4 bases, with 16 bases between. CDR1 and CDR2 (germline): SGHNT, YYREEE (reference sequence). CDR3 in amino acids: CASSSSPSGYNEQFF. CDR3 nucleotide sequence: TGTGCCAGCAGTTCCTCTCCCAGCGGATACAATGAGCAGTTCTTC.

The chain has TRBV6-6 and TRBJ2-2, with 8 bases identical to TRBD1. Per germline, CDR1 MNHNY and CDR2 SVGAGI (reference sequence). The CDR3 sequence is 15 residues long. V shed 6 bases, J shed 5 bases, and the junction held 8 bases outside the gene matches. CDR3 bases: TGTGCCAGCAGGAACGAACAGGGGGGAACCGGGGAGCTGTTTTTT. This sequence encodes CASRNEQGGTGELFF.

This clonotype was detected a few times. CDR3 sequence: CASSATANEQFF. In DNA form, the CDR3 reads TGTGCCAGTAGTGCGACAGCGAATGAGCAGTTCTTC. This chain joins TRBV19 and TRBJ2-1; tentatively, D is TRBD1 (5 bases). Looked up from germline, CDR1 is LNHDA and CDR2 is SQIVND (reference sequence). Deletions cut 5 bases from V and 7 bases from J, with 9 bases between. This CDR3 has 12 residues.